The entry below describes one T cell receptor beta chain. These data belong to a study of blood T cell repertoires in COVID-19. Background on the study: There were acute and convalescent COVID-19 samples, and they came from the United States, Italy and Spain. T cells, B-cell-depleted T cells, or PBMCs supplied cDNA or gDNA.

Original processing methods: Reference gene primer amplification gave estimated nucleated cell counts. The method was immunoSEQ multiplex PCR; TCRdb's version includes in-frame clones alone and lacks a portion of them. Clone size and the V and J calls come from that table; the DNA yielded D and trimming. The sample contains roughly 33,000 clones, about 93% of which appear only once. Germline V gene data show CDR1 as MDHEN and CDR2 as SYDVKM. Trimming removed 6 bases at V and 0 bases at J, with 8 bases between. The CDR3 contains 14 residues. The chain recombines TRBV28 with TRBJ2-2, with D hard to call. The sequence was obtained from a human donor in a cohort sampled during active COVID-19. The sample was peripheral blood. The CDR3 here is CASSQLANTGELFF. CDR3 bases: TGTGCCAGCAGCCAACTTGCGAACACCGGGGAGCTGTTTTTT.